This T cell receptor beta chain was sequenced during a study of CD8 T cells in ankylosing spondylitis (dated by TCRdb to 2016 to 2017). Background on the whole study: To find TCR variants linked to disease, the study profiled T cell receptor beta repertoires in ankylosing spondylitis patients and healthy donors. Peripheral blood was sampled, and synovial fluid was also collected from ankylosing spondylitis patients. The whole study cohort included some 100 healthy donors and roughly 24 ankylosing spondylitis patients. The full study reports these points: The disease-linked clones showed a CD8+ phenotype and occurred at relatively low frequencies in peripheral blood. A TCR beta motif of eight highly homologous amino acid variants appeared characteristic of blood from ankylosing spondylitis patients. According to the report, matched synovial fluid samples from ankylosing spondylitis patients were significantly enriched for the disease-linked clones. Some motif variants had previously been reported in the synovial fluid and blood of reactive arthritis patients, which suggests shared mechanisms of disease initiation.

The CDR3, from cysteine to phenylalanine, totals 12 residues. Of all the DNA, just the CDR3 is kept, 36 bases in frame from base 1. V loses 5 bases, J loses 7 bases, and the germline ends lie 12 bases apart. The germline V gene gives CDR1 as SQVTM and CDR2 as ANQGSEA. TCRdb shows the sequencer as Illumina HiSeq 2500. TCR beta libraries were prepared by quantitative 5'-RACE with molecular barcodes. The study's processing was this. A new computational method, built on a probabilistic model of VDJ rearrangement, was used to identify disease-linked TCR variants. The public reads were run again by TCRdb, first through fastp at Q25 and then through MiXCR, and only productive beta chains were kept. Rows matching on CDR3 protein sequence are summarized as one entry with the most common DNA and genes. What appears here as the V and J calls and clone size reflects TCRdb's work, not the paper's. The sample yields 400,000 to 450,000 distinct CDR3 sequences; under 20% were counted once. Around 0.92% of the sample comes from the top ten.

Comment on this clonotype: Its specific antigen is unknown. The input lacks base qualities; no much larger clone sits a single base away.

The sample was blood, either unsorted or a sorted T cell fraction (not recorded which). Recombination joined TRBV29-1 with TRBJ1-3; the D gene is perhaps TRBD1, from 6 matching bases. The TCR comes from a male donor with ankylosing spondylitis. The nucleotides read TGCAGCGTTTGGACAGTCGCGAACACCATATATTTT. Its translation reads: CSVWTVANTIYF.